The 4 T cell receptor beta chains below were found in one sample sequenced in a study of cytomegalovirus exposure and HLA in healthy donors. PCR amplification relied on 60 Vbeta primers (plus 13 Jbeta primers). TCRdb's copy holds only in-frame clones and misses some; the assay was immunoSEQ multiplex PCR. Of tens of thousands of clones in the sample, 65% to 80% were seen once. The specimen was PBMCs. These receptors all stem from a middle-aged man in good health and CMV-seropositive.

The chain carries TRBV12-5 and TRBJ1-4; 12 nucleotides line up with TRBD1. V shed 3 bases, J shed 7 bases, and the junction held 15 bases outside the gene matches. The CDR3 consists of 19 residues. Germline values: CDR1 LGHNT, CDR2 FRNRAP. The CDR3 DNA reads as TGTGCTAGTGGTTTCAACCCTATTCCGGGACAGGGGGCAGGTGAAAAACTGTTTTTT. Translating it yields CASGFNPIPGQGAGEKLFF.

The genes are TRBV15 and TRBJ2-3; 9 positions match TRBD2. CDR1 and CDR2 (germline): LNHNV, YYDKDF (reference sequence). The CDR3 sequence is 18 residues long. Trimming removed 3 bases from V and 0 bases from J; junction bases left unmatched: 10. CDR3: CATSSESGGPASTDTQYF. The CDR3 coding sequence is TGTGCCACCAGCAGCGAGAGCGGGGGGCCTGCTAGCACAGATACGCAGTATTTT.

This chain links TRBV5-1 with TRBJ2-3; 11 nucleotides line up with TRBD2. V lost 3 bases to trimming and J lost 1 base; unmatched junction nucleotides: 10. Germline V gene lookup returns CDR1 SGHRS and CDR2 YFSETQ. CDR3 length: 18 amino acids. The CDR3 DNA is TGCGCCAGCAGCTCCACTAGCGGGGGTGTAAGAGGCACAGATACGCAGTATTTT. Translation gives CASSSTSGGVRGTDTQYF.

This sequence joins TRBV7-2 and TRBJ1-1; D is possibly TRBD1 (5 bases). Looked up from germline, CDR1 is SGHTA and CDR2 is FQGNSA. The CDR3 covers 12 residues. The ends were cut back, 2 bases at V and 10 bases at J, with 11 bases in the middle. The CDR3 DNA reads TGTGCCAGCAGCTTATTCGGGGGACGAGCTTTCTTT. It encodes CASSLFGGRAFF.